The 16 T cell receptor beta chains below were found in one sample sequenced in a study of T cell clusters in autoimmune cytopenias. TRB rearrangements were amplified by touch-down multiplex PCR with mixed TRB-A/B primers. TCRdb reprocessed the multiplex PCR reads and reports one entry per CDR3 protein, with no DNA. This sample's table has some 11,000 distinct CDR3 sequences. TRB amplification used around 0.25 ug of peripheral blood genomic DNA. These data were likewise used in another study, on T cell repertoires in aging, cancer and after chemotherapy.

Material: peripheral blood. The origin of the receptors is a human donor in good health.

J is TRBJ1-3 and V is TRBV19. There are 14 residues in the CDR3. Germline-derived CDR1 and CDR2 are LNHDA and SQIVND (reference sequence). The CDR3 loop reads CASRNTGAGDTIYF. Supplemented by reference TRBV19 and TRBJ1-3, the full variable domain reads DGGITQSPKYLFRKEGQNVTLSCEQNLNHDAMYWYRQDPGQGLRLIYYSQIVNDFQKGDIAEGYSVSREKKESFPLTVTSAQKNPTAFYLCASRNTGAGDTIYFGEGSWLTVV.

The chain is built from TRBV11-2 and TRBJ2-1; TCRdb names TRBD2, which stays unverified in the absence of DNA. CDR3 length: 17 amino acids. In germline, CDR1 is SGHAT, CDR2 FQNNGV. CDR3 residues: CASSLPGLAGGYNEQFF.

The chain joins TRBV18 to TRBJ2-1; the D gene TCRdb calls, TRBD1, cannot be checked with no DNA. Germline V CDR1 and CDR2: KGHSH, LQKENI. The CDR3 totals 15 residues. CDR3 protein: CASSPTGQGDNEQFF.

The chain combines TRBV6-5 with TRBJ2-7; the TCRdb call, TRBD1, lacks DNA for checking. This CDR3 region has 12 residues. In germline, CDR1 is MNHEY, CDR2 SVGAGI. CDR3: CASSRQGPEQYF.

The chain combines TRBV20-1 with TRBJ2-1; TCRdb outputs TRBD2, but without DNA this stays unchecked. This CDR3 is built from 17 residues. The germline V gene has CDR1 DFQATT and CDR2 SNEGSKA (reference sequence). The CDR3 region is CSGKIWGGGGVYNEQFF.

This clonotype is medium-sized by frequency. The gene calls are TRBV18 and TRBJ1-4; checking the TCRdb D call of TRBD1 is not possible without DNA. This CDR3 is built from 17 residues. Germline lookup yields CDR1 KGHSH and CDR2 LQKENI. The CDR3 here is CASSPPSNRAFGGKLFF. Drawing the rest from reference TRBV18 and TRBJ1-4, the complete variable domain is NAGVMQNPRHLVRRRGQEARLRCSPMKGHSHVYWYRQLPEEGLKFMVYLQKENIIDESGMPKERFSAEFPKEGPSILRIQQVVRGDSAAYFCASSPPSNRAFGGKLFFGSGTQLSVL.

The gene calls are TRBV14 and TRBJ1-1. This CDR3 spans 13 amino acids. Per germline, CDR1 SGHDN and CDR2 FVKESK. The CDR3 protein is CASSPLSDTEAFF.

The chain joins TRBV20-1 to TRBJ2-5; TCRdb's D call, TRBD2, is unchecked because there is no DNA. This CDR3 is built from 16 residues. Germline assignment: CDR1 DFQATT and CDR2 SNEGSKA (reference sequence). The CDR3 reads CSARPKIAGASETQYF.

The CDR3 region is CASSEKGRKETQYF. The chain joins TRBV6-1 to TRBJ2-5; with no DNA, the TCRdb D assignment of TRBD2 cannot be verified. Germline V lookup: CDR1 MNHNS, CDR2 SASEGT. This CDR3 contains 14 residues.

The chain employs TRBV18 and TRBJ2-5; TCRdb calls TRBD1, which cannot be checked without DNA. CDR3 length: 14 residues. Germline CDR1 reads KGHSH; CDR2 reads LQKENI. CDR3 loop: CASSPTGPGETQYF.

By frequency, this clonotype registers medium-sized. The chain carries TRBV30 and TRBJ1-2. The CDR3 runs to 13 residues. Looked up from germline, CDR1 is GTSNPN and CDR2 is SVGIG (reference sequence). The CDR3 sequence: CAWSVHGNYGYTF.

The rearrangement joins TRBV19 to TRBJ1-1. The length of the CDR3 is 15 residues. Germline-derived CDR1 and CDR2 are LNHDA and SQIVND (reference sequence). CDR3 protein: CASSFTGRVGTEAFF.

The CDR3 sequence: CASSSYGLTNEKLFF. V gene TRBV6-5 combines with J gene TRBJ1-4. In germline, CDR1 is MNHEY, CDR2 SVGAGI. The CDR3 extends over 15 amino acids.

Here the CDR3 reads CSARGDRGSQPQHF. The chain is built from TRBV20-1 and TRBJ1-5; absent DNA, TCRdb's TRBD1 call cannot be checked. Germline-derived CDR1 and CDR2 are DFQATT and SNEGSKA (reference sequence). The CDR3 runs 14 residues.

The V call is TRBV20-1, the J call TRBJ1-2; as DNA is missing, the TRBD1 call by TCRdb cannot be tested. CDR3 length: 14 amino acids. Germline CDR1 DFQATT, CDR2 SNEGSKA (reference sequence). The CDR3 protein is CSARVRTGTGGYTF.

V gene TRBV19 combines with J gene TRBJ1-1. CDR3 size: 13 residues. CDR1 LNHDA and CDR2 SQIVND come from the germline V gene (reference sequence). This CDR3 reads CASSIGMHTEAFF.